Sequencing of this T cell receptor (beta chain) was carried out in a study of blood T cells in healthy people across ages (dated by TCRdb to the mid-2010s). Study-wide context: Template switching captured roughly one uniquely barcoded TCR beta cDNA molecule per two T cells in model experiments. The study measured age-related changes in TCR beta repertoire diversity using deep sequencing normalized with unique cDNA molecular identifiers. The donors were split into four age groups: young (average about 15 years), middle-aged (around 40), aged (about 62) and long-lived (about 82). To avoid experimental bias, donors of different ages were randomly spread across the sequencing lanes. For two donors (one aged 18 to 29 and one aged 80 or older), the study analyzed two additional independent replicas of 1 million unique cDNA reads from the same blood draw.

Many counts were recorded for this clonotype. The specificity of this receptor is unknown. No per-base quality is available; no much larger clone lies one base away. Trimming takes 1 base from V and 4 bases from J, and the germline ends sit 16 bases apart. The CDR3 holds 15 amino acids from the cysteine to the phenylalanine. The CDR3 DNA has 45 bases and is translated from base 1. From a lookup of the germline V gene (reference sequence), CDR1 and CDR2 are DFQATT and SNEGSKA. Study-level results and caveats: The CMV infection status of donors was not known, potentially confounding age-related changes in expanded clonotypes. Conclusive comparison of naive and antigen-experienced compartments was prevented by the profiling of bulk unsorted PBMCs. Observed TCR beta diversity per million T cells fell roughly linearly with age, and a significant reduction was already apparent by age about 38. Estimates of total diversity from one million sequenced T cells were regarded as lower bounds and underestimates. Compared with the aged group, the long-lived group had more naive CD4+ T cells, fewer expanded clones and increased TCR diversity, suggesting age selection. Observed TCR beta diversity correlated strongly with the percentage of naive T cells measured by flow cytometry.

Libraries were made using 5' RACE. TCRdb names Illumina HiSeq 2500 as the instrument used. A second PCR of about 7 to 12 cycles was run with a J-beta primer mix and a sample-barcoded 5' primer. Each TCR beta cDNA molecule received a unique molecular identifier from a template-switch 5' adaptor carrying 12 random nucleotides. Each sample yielded at least 2.5 million CDR3-containing paired-end reads. First-strand cDNA synthesis was performed from all RNA using the Mint cDNA synthesis kit, with priming by a TRBC-specific oligonucleotide. Following uracil-DNA glycosylase treatment, all cDNA underwent a first 18-cycle PCR with the universal primers M1SS and BC2_uni_R. In the authors' own workflow: Normalization of each sample was performed by random selection of 1 million high-quality reads, each carrying a distinct molecular identifier. Reads with shared molecular identifiers were discarded instead of being binned into consensus sequences. MiTCR, set to a Q25 quality threshold and the strictest error-elimination algorithm, was used for CDR3 identification, clonotype clustering and error correction. A nonparametric unseen species model using Euler transformation provided a lower-bound estimate of total TCR beta diversity. TCRdb handled the public reads itself, with Q25 trimming in fastp and clone calling in MiXCR, and kept productive beta chains. When rows share a CDR3 protein, they turn into one entry using the most common DNA and genes. TCRdb, not the original authors, processed these V and J calls. This sample lists around 900,000 distinct CDR3 sequences; around 30% were detected once. Around 15% of the sample goes to the ten largest clones.

The roughly 39 donors, aged roughly 6 to 95 years, were systemically healthy Caucasian individuals from Russia. Around 10 milliliters of peripheral blood were drawn from each donor into EDTA-treated Vacutainer tubes. Ficoll-Paque density-gradient centrifugation was used to isolate PBMCs, with at least 6.5 million per sample. Total RNA, at least 6 micrograms per sample, was extracted from PBMCs with Trizol reagent. For every donor, an aliquot of PBMCs went through flow cytometry to measure the percentages of naive CD45RAhigh/CD27high T cells. The TCR comes from a woman over 75 in good health. The sequencing input was blood. Recombination joined TRBV20-1 with TRBJ1-2, with TRBD1 perhaps the D gene, on 6 matching bases. The sequence in DNA is TGCAGTGCTAGAGCCTTGACAGGAATTAGCTATGGCTACACCTTC. This translates into CSARALTGISYGYTF.